This TCR beta chain was profiled in a study of cytomegalovirus exposure and HLA in healthy donors (dated by TCRdb to the late 2010s). In the study overall: An earlier analysis of a few hundred of the donors reported 276 Gb of sequence data and 100 million to 120 million unique TCR beta sequences obtained from 150 million to 200 million T cells. An early release that covered approximately 600 HLA-typed donors contained approximately 300 gigabases of sequencing data and tens of millions of unique TCR sequences. The genetic ancestry cluster associated with self-reported Caucasian donors included around 76% of the approximately 430 genotyped donors. The study aimed to test whether signatures of past pathogen exposure could be identified by cataloging public T cell receptors. The T cell repertoires of around 670 subjects were profiled by immunosequencing and related to cytomegalovirus serostatus. A separate validation cohort of some 130 different subjects was used in addition to the 666-subject first cohort. To predict cytomegalovirus infection status, the study combined high-throughput TCR immunosequencing, statistical association of individual TCRs with disease status, and machine learning. A later analysis re-examined previously published TCR beta repertoires from more than 600 donors and added high-resolution HLA genotyping to investigate patterns of TCR occurrence. Rather than using new phenotypic data, the later analysis identified candidate immune exposures from TCR beta sequences and from how often those sequences occurred across donors. In an earlier analysis of several hundred of the donors, high-throughput TCR beta sequencing was used to judge whether each TCR beta V gene segment behaved as functional or pseudogenic. Donor age, sex, ethnicity and CMV serostatus were compiled alongside the repertoire data. A later genetic analysis used genome-wide SNP genotypes for 398 of the 666 donors, treating that subset as a discovery cohort. All discovery cohort repertoires had been generated using a single sequencing platform. Both class I and class II loci were covered by HLA typing, at four-digit resolution. The number of typed donors differed by locus: 629-630 for A, B, C, DRB1 and DQB1; some 500 for DQA1; approximately 600 for DPA1; and around 470 for DPB1. Roughly 5 DR-DQ haplotypes were treated as single units for association and clustering because of strong linkage in the cohort. Across roughly 420 genotyped donors of the cohort, an average of about 240,000 unique TCR beta nucleotide sequences per donor were sequenced, and roughly a sixth of those sequences were non-productive.

Receptor amplification or capture employed the immunoSEQ multiplex PCR assay. The multiplex PCR relied on a mix of 60 forward primers for TCR Vbeta segments and 13 reverse primers for TCR Jbeta segments. Amplification of the CDR3 region of rearranged TCR beta genes was performed with a multiplex PCR assay on genomic DNA. The Illumina HiSeq System was used to sequence the amplified TCR beta libraries as 87-base-pair reads. As for how the authors treated the data: Across the 700 or so repertoires, a later analysis counted some 80 million unique TCR beta chains, roughly 11 million of which were shared by at least two donors. Raw reads were error-corrected and collapsed into unique sequences by a nearest-neighbor algorithm in which closely related sequences were merged to remove PCR and sequencing errors. To assign V, D and J gene segments, CDR3 sequences were aligned to IMGT reference sequences. For a sequence to be retained, at least a six-nucleotide match to both a V gene segment and a J gene segment was required. Rearrangements were called productive when the CDR3 lacked stop codons and stayed in frame with V and J; all others were non-productive. CDR3 was defined according to IMGT convention as the region running from the second conserved V-encoded cysteine to the conserved J-encoded phenylalanine. The earlier analysis of about 640 of the donors excluded any sequence lacking an unambiguous match to a single V gene segment. In an earlier analysis of some 590 of the donors, V segments were called functional above 56.7% productive rearrangements and were called segregating when the between-donor standard deviation exceeded 5%. A statistical classification framework was built for diagnosing cytomegalovirus status from the catalog of TCR beta chain sequences. In a later analysis, TCR nucleotide sequences were compared against IMGT/GENE-DB human TR gene sequences so that V and J genes could be assigned. In a later analysis, CDR3 sequences and most-parsimonious VDJ recombination scenarios were assigned using the TCRdist pipeline. In a later analysis, each TCR beta chain was defined by its CDR3 amino acid sequence together with its V-gene family, and reads lacking a unique V-gene family were excluded. A later analysis removed over 500 highly shared, low-generation-probability nucleotide sequences to deal with suspected cross-contamination and a sequencing artifact. In a later analysis, a clonal expansion index was calculated for each public chain from normalized within-repertoire ranks of inferred template counts. Generation probabilities in a later analysis came from a VDJ recombination model fitted to out-of-frame rearrangements, and those results were checked against IGoR. A later analysis scored TCR-TCR, TCR-HLA and TCR-CMV co-occurrence with hypergeometric tests, applying a repertoire-size bias correction to TCR pairs. In a later analysis, false discovery rates were estimated by permuting HLA or CMV assignments 20 times. In a later analysis, co-occurring TCRs were grouped with DBSCAN, and TCRdist sequence similarity was added when clustering was performed within HLA-allele-positive subsets. Repertoires with fewer than 30,000 or more than 120,000 public chains, plus five repertoires with anomalous nucleotide sharing, were excluded from co-occurrence clustering. TCRdb took over this immuneACCESS table, retaining in-frame rearrangements with V and J assigned. Such tables are incomplete; in checked studies, under half of the missing clones stem from an unresolved V gene, and the remainder is unexplained. V and J calls plus clone size are reproduced from that table; the DNA served to infer D and trimming. Across this sample there are some 140,000 clones, with 80% to 85% seen only once. The ten largest clones take up roughly 1.2% of the sample.

A note on this clone: It has no known antigen specificity. Base qualities were left out, and no much larger clone turns up one base away.

Summary of the overall study and its limitations: Three of the identified cytomegalovirus-associated TCR beta chains were confirmed in vitro to be specific for cytomegalovirus antigens. A further reported finding was that TCR beta sequences accurately predicted the HLA-A and HLA-B alleles for most subjects in the first cohort. Linkage disequilibrium might explain the correlated functional status among segregating V segments, but an unknown experimental factor could not be ruled out. In a later analysis, several top co-occurrence clusters were reported to appear linked to parvovirus B19, influenza, CMV and Epstein-Barr virus. A cluster of highly shared sequence variants was judged likely to represent a technical artifact of the sequencing pipeline. An earlier analysis of several hundred of the donors showed that most TCR beta V segments appeared in productive rearrangements either about 90% or about 30% of the time, which broadly matched IMGT annotations. According to a later genetic analysis, donors in an Asian-associated ancestry cluster had fewer N-insertions in productive TCRs than the approximately 630-donor mean. A later genetic analysis associated a missense DCLRE1C variant with V-gene and J-gene trimming of TCR beta chains, and an independent cohort replicated the association. Some IMGT-functional V segments, including TRBV6-2 and TRBV6-3, could not be told apart with the 87-base-pair reads, so those segments were excluded. This cohort had only TCR beta chains sequenced, and the lack of alpha or paired-chain data limited which features could be detected. Because counts were too low, about 15 rarely observed V segments, including chromosome 9 orphons, were left out of the earlier analysis of over 550 of the donors. Strong co-occurrence of HLA alleles, especially DR and DQ, made assigning TCR associations to individual alleles difficult. In both the original and validation cohorts, the classifier was reported to diagnose cytomegalovirus status with high specificity and sensitivity. Roughly uniform sequencing depth across donors was assumed in presence/absence analyses, although this assumption may not hold. Because some donors lacked HLA typing at each locus, the association tests relied only on the typed subset. In a later analysis, HLA-associated TCR beta chains were found to be more clonally expanded and to have lower generation probabilities than equally common non-associated chains. Across donors, most TCR sequences were observed very rarely, whereas some public TCRs were present in many individuals. The study listed approximately 150 TCR beta chains as associated with cytomegalovirus. Most CMV-associated TCR beta chains appeared to be HLA-restricted in a later analysis, and the HLA associations seemed to be driven largely by CMV exposure. In a later analysis, 16,951 TCR beta sequences were associated with specific HLA alleles at a false discovery rate of 0.05. In a later analysis, the rate of TCR association differed among HLA loci, with DRB1 alleles having the most associated TCRs and HLA-C alleles having the fewest. It was suggested by the authors that the approach could potentially be generalized to other disease states and immunological phenotypes. The only immune exposure information available for the cohort was CMV serostatus.

The cohort comprised fewer than 700 healthy bone marrow donors. At the time of sampling, every cohort member was nominally healthy, though immune exposures that went unrecorded were likely present. The donor was CMV seropositive and belonged to the group of more than 250 seropositive cohort members. Each donor provided a peripheral blood sample, and peripheral blood mononuclear cells were used for TCR beta sequencing. The Qiagen DNeasy Blood Extraction Kit was used to extract genomic DNA from the blood cell samples. For CDR1 and CDR2, the germline V gene lists ENHRY and SYGVKD. V is clipped by 1 base and J by 3 bases, and the sequence between their germline boundaries is 12 bases long. Taken from cysteine to phenylalanine, the CDR3 has 15 residues. Only the CDR3 DNA stays, 45 bases, in frame from base 1.

This chain is built from TRBV10-3 and TRBJ1-1; a confident D gene designation cannot be given. Material: PBMCs. This TCR came from a male donor in good health and CMV-seropositive. The DNA reads TGTGCCATCAGTGAGTTTCGACAAACTGACACTGAAGCTTTCTTT. Its protein reads: CAISEFRQTDTEAFF.